Following are 6 T cell receptor beta chains from one sample sequenced in a study of shared clonotypes between healthy human individuals. Clones were sequenced by immunoSEQ multiplex PCR, and TCRdb holds only the in-frame ones, with some missing. This sample has millions of clones; 85% to 95% occur once, and the top ten carry roughly 0.13%. The sample comprised naive CD4+ T cells sorted from blood. Documented subset: CD45RA+ positively selected. The receptors stem from a man in his late teens or twenties in good health.

Worth noting for this clone: The same CDR3 arises from other DNA sequences in this sample as well. The CDR3 sequence is CASSLGSQETQYF. Written as DNA, the CDR3 is TGTGCCAGCAGCTTGGGGTCCCAAGAGACCCAGTACTTC. The J gene is TRBJ2-5, the V gene TRBV5-6; D remains unclear. The length of the CDR3 is 13 residues. Per the germline V gene, CDR1 is SGHDT and CDR2 is YYEEEE. The V and J ends lost 0 bases and 1 base respectively, with 4 bases between them.

This clone occurred once. The chain couples TRBV7-8 to TRBJ1-5; 10 bases are shared with TRBD1. Per the germline V gene, CDR1 is SGHVS and CDR2 is FQNEAQ. The ends lost 5 bases at V and 4 bases at J; junction bases unmatched: 5. CDR3 length: 15 residues. CDR3 in amino acids: CASSLGTGANQPQHF. The CDR3 nucleotides are TGTGCCAGCAGCCTAGGGACAGGGGCTAATCAGCCCCAGCATTTT.

The chain combines TRBV30 with TRBJ1-5; TRBD1 is a possible D gene (5 bases). V dropped 2 bases and J dropped 6 bases, with 11 bases sitting between them. The germline gives CDR1 GTSNPN, CDR2 SVGIG (reference sequence). This CDR3 region has 13 residues. The CDR3 protein is CAWSLRAGQPQHF. The CDR3 nucleotides read TGTGCCTGGAGTCTCAGGGCCGGTCAGCCCCAGCATTTT. The variable domain in full, with the rest retrieved from reference TRBV30 and TRBJ1-5, is SQTIHQWPATLVQPVGSPLSLECTVEGTSNPNLYWYRQAAGRGLQLLFYSVGIGQISSEVPQNLSASRPQDRQFILSSKKLLLSDSGFYLCAWSLRAGQPQHFGDGTRLSIL.

The gene calls are TRBV7-9 and TRBJ1-2; D is unresolved. V shed 5 bases and J shed 4 bases, with 20 bases lying between them. The CDR3 contains 16 residues. Germline assignment: CDR1 SEHNR and CDR2 FQNEAQ (reference sequence). CDR3 region: CASSQNYPGSIYGYTF. CDR3 in DNA: TGTGCCAGCAGCCAAAATTACCCCGGGTCCATCTATGGCTACACCTTC.

The genes are TRBV6-5 and TRBJ2-7; possibly TRBD1 or TRBD2 for D (5 bases each). Germline CDR1 and CDR2: MNHEY and SVGAGI. V lost 2 bases and J lost 5, with 16 bases in between. The length of the CDR3 is 15 residues. The CDR3 DNA is TGTGCCAGCAGTTACGAGGGGAGATCTCGCCACGAGCAGTACTTC. It codes for CASSYEGRSRHEQYF.

Comment on this clone: This specimen includes other DNA sequences encoding the same CDR3. The genes are TRBV18 and TRBJ2-7; TRBD1 or TRBD2 may be the D gene (5 bases each). Germline V gene lookup returns CDR1 KGHSH and CDR2 LQKENI. V gave up 2 bases and J gave up 3 bases, with 8 bases separating them. The CDR3 length is 13 residues. The CDR3 DNA reads as TGTGCCAGCTCACCAGGGACCAACTACGAGCAGTACTTC. As protein: CASSPGTNYEQYF.